This T cell receptor (beta chain) was obtained from a study of T cell repertoires in cytomegalovirus infection. Study-wide context: An indication of both CMV infection and matching HLA type came from public TCR beta signatures.

This clonotype occurred a few times. An end of the junction differs from the germline gene, which may be a read error. One entry per CDR3 protein, called by TCRdb with MiXCR from the reads. The sample lists under 600,000 distinct CDR3 sequences; 15% to 20% were seen once. Germline values: CDR1 LGHDT, CDR2 YNNKEL (reference sequence). This CDR3 has 12 amino acids. V and J are TRBV3-1 and TRBJ1-2; weak D call: TRBD1 (5 bases). The TCR sequence derives from a human donor in good health (CMV status not recorded). Some clones in this sample may be carry-over from other donors' samples. The specimen sequenced was CD8+ T cells from PBMCs. The CDR3 sequence is CASSQDQYRLDF. The CDR3 region has the DNA TGTGCCAGCAGCCAAGACCAGTACAGGCTTGACTTC. The variable domain in full, with the rest retrieved from reference TRBV3-1 and TRBJ1-2, is DTAVSQTPKYLVTQMGNDKSIKCEQNLGHDTMYWYKQDSKKFLKIMFSYNNKELIINETVPNRFSPKSPDKAHLNLHINSLELGDSAVYFCASSQDQYRLDFGSGTRLTVV.